The 32 T cell receptor beta chains reported below all come from one sample, sequenced in a study of blood T cell repertoires in COVID-19. TCRdb's copy holds only in-frame clones and misses some; the assay was immunoSEQ multiplex PCR. The sample yields just under 350,000 clones, 87% seen once. Source material: peripheral blood. The receptor set was obtained from a woman aged 45-65 years with COVID-19, enrolled during active disease.

The rearrangement links TRBV19 to TRBJ2-1, with 12 bases matching TRBD2. The CDR3 contains 14 residues. V lost 6 bases and J lost 10; bases outside the gene matches: 7. CDR1 LNHDA and CDR2 SQIVND come from the germline V gene (reference sequence). This CDR3 reads CASRLLAGGREQFF. Here the CDR3 DNA reads TGTGCCAGTAGGCTACTAGCGGGAGGTCGGGAGCAGTTCTTC.

The chain has TRBV10-2 and TRBJ2-1, with a possible D match to TRBD2 (5 bases). CDR3 size: 16 residues. Per germline, CDR1 WSHSY and CDR2 SAAADI. V lost 6 bases, J lost 0 bases, and 15 bases lay in between. Written as DNA, the CDR3 is TGCGCCAGCAGAGTCGGCAGCGGTCACTCCTACAATGAGCAGTTCTTC. Its protein is CASRVGSGHSYNEQFF.

Only one count was recorded for this clone. V usage is TRBV7-9 and J usage is TRBJ1-1; no definite D call. CDR1 is SEHNR and CDR2 is FQNEAQ in the germline V gene (reference sequence). V lost 5 bases and J lost 2, with 12 bases in between. CDR3 length equals 14 residues. CDR3 nucleotides: TGTGCCAGCAGCCACACCAGAACCAACACTGAAGCTTTCTTT. It specifies CASSHTRTNTEAFF.

The V call is TRBV6-5, the J call TRBJ2-2; D possibly corresponds to TRBD2 (5 bases). CDR1 is MNHEY, CDR2 SVGAGI, per germline. The CDR3 length is 14 residues. V lost 2 bases, J lost 4 bases, and 8 bases lay in between. The CDR3 DNA reads as TGTGCCAGCAGTTACGACTATATCACCGGGGAGCTGTTTTTT. It specifies CASSYDYITGELFF.

This chain joins TRBV30 and TRBJ1-4, with D possibly TRBD1 on 6 matching bases. Germline CDR1 GTSNPN, CDR2 SVGIG (reference sequence). This CDR3 region has 15 residues. V lost 3 bases and J lost 8, with 19 bases in between. Here the CDR3 DNA reads TGTGCCTGGAGAGAGGGGCAGGGGCCGGGGGAAAAACTGTTTTTT. Amino acids: CAWREGQGPGEKLFF.

The rearrangement links TRBV30 to TRBJ2-3; no clear D gene. The CDR3 covers 15 residues. V was cut by 0 bases and J by 1 base, with 11 bases left in between. CDR1 is GTSNPN and CDR2 is SVGIG in the germline V gene (reference sequence). The CDR3 DNA follows: TGTGCCTGGAGTGTAGTCTATACCCGCACAGATACGCAGTATTTT. Translated: CAWSVVYTRTDTQYF.

The chain couples TRBV7-9 to TRBJ2-7; D may be TRBD2 (6 bases). Germline V gene sequence: CDR1 SEHNR, CDR2 FQNEAQ (reference sequence). V was trimmed by 5 bases and J by 5 bases, leaving 13 bases between them. The CDR3 extends over 13 amino acids. CDR3 amino acids: CASSEPGLHEQYF. DNA of the CDR3: TGTGCCAGCAGCGAACCGGGACTCCACGAGCAGTACTTC.

This clone has only a few counts. V gene TRBV7-9 combines with J gene TRBJ2-2, with 8 nucleotides matching TRBD2. V shed 5 bases and J 2 bases; nucleotides not matched to a gene: 7. CDR3 length: 16 amino acids. The germline gives CDR1 SEHNR, CDR2 FQNEAQ (reference sequence). The CDR3 region has the DNA TGTGCCAGCAGCCGACCGACTAGCGCCAACACCGGGGAGCTGTTTTTT. It is translated as CASSRPTSANTGELFF. The full variable domain, its missing parts supplied by reference TRBV7-9 and TRBJ2-2, is DTGVSQNPRHKITKRGQNVTFRCDPISEHNRLYWYRQTLGQGPEFLTYFQNEAQLEKSRLLSDRFSAERPKGSFSTLEIQRTEQGDSAMYLCASSRPTSANTGELFFGEGSRLTVL.

This chain uses TRBV6-5 with TRBJ2-3; D possibly corresponds to TRBD2 (6 bases). The V and J ends lost 0 bases and 6 bases respectively, with 16 bases between them. There are 16 residues in the CDR3. Per the germline V gene, CDR1 is MNHEY and CDR2 is SVGAGI. The CDR3 DNA follows: TGTGCCAGCAGTTACTCGATTGGGACTGCGGGGGATACGCAGTATTTT. Its protein product is CASSYSIGTAGDTQYF.

The chain has TRBV10-1 and TRBJ1-3; D unresolved. This CDR3 comprises 13 residues. CDR1 WNHNN and CDR2 SYGVQD come from the germline V gene (reference sequence). The germline V and J ends were trimmed by 5 bases and 4 bases, with 9 bases remaining between them. The chain's CDR3 is CASSTHRGNTIYF. In DNA form, the CDR3 reads TGCGCCAGCAGTACCCATCGGGGAAACACCATATATTTT.

The V gene is TRBV4-1, the J gene TRBJ1-4; weak D call: TRBD1 (6 bases). Germline V gene data show CDR1 as MGHRA and CDR2 as YSYEKL. V was pared by 1 base and J by 4 bases, with 13 bases between. The CDR3 is 16 residues long. The CDR3 nucleotides read TGCGCCAGCAGCCAAGTAGAGCAGGGGCTTAATGAAAAACTGTTTTTT. It specifies CASSQVEQGLNEKLFF.

This clone was seen more than once but under ten times. The chain joins TRBV18 to TRBJ1-5; TRBD1 might be the D (5 bases). Germline values: CDR1 KGHSH, CDR2 LQKENI. Trimming pared 3 bases from V and 5 bases from J, leaving 11 bases between. The CDR3 covers 14 residues. The CDR3 sequence is CASSPGGADQPQHF. CDR3 nucleotides: TGTGCCAGCTCACCGGGAGGGGCAGATCAGCCCCAGCATTTT.

There are a few counts of this clone. J is TRBJ2-1 and V is TRBV6-1; 7 bases align to TRBD2. This CDR3 has 13 amino acids. V was pared by 8 bases and J by 4 bases, with 5 bases of the junction left unmatched. The germline V gene has CDR1 MNHNS and CDR2 SASEGT. The CDR3: CASSLASYNEQFF. The CDR3 coding sequence is TGTGCCAGCTCACTAGCGTCATACAATGAGCAGTTCTTC.

This chain connects TRBV18 to TRBJ1-1; the D gene is possibly TRBD1 (5 bases). This CDR3 contains 16 residues. Trimming cost V 2 bases and J 1 base, with 14 bases left between them. The germline gives CDR1 KGHSH, CDR2 LQKENI. The chain's CDR3 is CASSPVPGTPNTEAFF. The DNA for the CDR3 is TGTGCCAGCTCACCAGTACCAGGGACTCCGAACACTGAAGCTTTCTTT.

J is TRBJ2-1 and V is TRBV11-2; TRBD1 agrees at 9 bases. With V trimmed by 1 base and J by 4 bases, 5 bases remained unmatched. CDR1 SGHAT and CDR2 FQNNGV come from the germline V gene. This CDR3 region has 16 residues. The CDR3 protein is CASSLAGTGRYNEQFF. For the CDR3, the DNA is TGTGCCAGCAGCTTAGCAGGGACAGGGAGGTACAATGAGCAGTTCTTC.

This CDR3 reads CASSSIPGEAEAFF. The CDR3 bases are TGTGCCAGCAGCAGCATCCCGGGGGAGGCTGAAGCTTTCTTT. The genes are TRBV7-3 and TRBJ1-1; D possibly corresponds to TRBD1 (5 bases). CDR3 size: 14 residues. CDR1 is SGHTA and CDR2 is FQGTGA in the germline V gene. V was cut by 5 bases and J by 6 bases, with 16 bases left in between.

This chain connects TRBV27 to TRBJ2-1; 8 nucleotides match TRBD2. Losses at the gene ends were 1 base for V and 2 bases for J; bases not matched to a gene: 4. Germline lookup yields CDR1 MNHEY and CDR2 SMNVEV (reference sequence). The CDR3 runs 16 residues. CDR3 loop: CASSLWREAPYNEQFF. DNA of the CDR3: TGTGCCAGCAGTTTATGGCGGGAGGCCCCCTACAATGAGCAGTTCTTC.

The CDR3 here is CASSFLRLADNNEQFF. In DNA form, the CDR3 reads TGTGCCAGCAGCTTTCTTCGGCTAGCGGACAACAATGAGCAGTTCTTC. The chain has TRBV5-6 and TRBJ2-1; 7 positions agree with TRBD2. Unmatched junction bases numbered 10, after V lost 2 bases and J lost 5 bases. The germline gives CDR1 SGHDT, CDR2 YYEEEE. This CDR3 has 16 residues.

V gene TRBV5-1 combines with J gene TRBJ1-1; no clear D. The V and J ends lost 0 bases and 0 bases respectively, with 9 bases between them. Germline V gene sequence: CDR1 SGHRS, CDR2 YFSETQ. The CDR3 sequence is 15 residues long. CDR3 nucleotides: TGCGCCAGCAGCTTGGAGCGCAGTATGAACACTGAAGCTTTCTTT. Protein sequence: CASSLERSMNTEAFF.

The chain is built from TRBV27 and TRBJ1-1; no definite D call. CDR1 MNHEY and CDR2 SMNVEV come from the germline V gene (reference sequence). V dropped 1 base and J dropped 0 bases, with 6 bases sitting between them. The CDR3 sequence is 14 residues long. CDR3 loop: CASSLLDMNTEAFF. The CDR3 coding sequence is TGTGCCAGCAGTTTATTAGACATGAACACTGAAGCTTTCTTT.

The chain is built from TRBV7-8 and TRBJ1-2, with D possibly being TRBD1 (5 bases). The germline V gene encodes CDR1 SGHVS and CDR2 FQNEAQ. Trimming took off 1 base at V and 5 bases at J, with 11 bases between the two ends. The CDR3 runs 14 residues. CDR3 loop: CASSLVDRLYGYTF. CDR3 sequence (DNA): TGTGCCAGCAGCTTAGTTGACAGATTATATGGCTACACCTTC.

The chain has TRBV7-9 and TRBJ1-3; a possible D gene is TRBD1 (5 bases). Germline CDR1 is SEHNR and CDR2 is FQNEAQ (reference sequence). Trimming left V 3 bases short and J 4 bases short, with 7 bases between. The CDR3 contains 13 residues. The CDR3 loop reads CASSLTVGNTIYF. In nucleotides, the CDR3 is TGTGCCAGCAGCTTGACAGTAGGAAACACCATATATTTT.

The rearrangement joins TRBV9 to TRBJ2-6; 11 positions agree with TRBD1. The CDR3 is made up of 20 amino acids. Trimming at V came to 3 bases and at J to 2 bases, leaving 13 bases not matched to a gene. Per germline, CDR1 SGDLS and CDR2 YYNGEE. The chain's CDR3 is CASSARPGQGGVTGANVLTF. The CDR3 nucleotides are TGTGCCAGCAGCGCCCGACCGGGACAGGGGGGGGTGACTGGGGCCAACGTCCTGACTTTC.

The rearrangement links TRBV7-8 to TRBJ2-2, with TRBD1 as a possible D gene (6 bases). The CDR3 extends over 16 amino acids. V lost 11 bases and J lost 1, with 20 bases in between. Germline lookup yields CDR1 SGHVS and CDR2 FQNEAQ. This CDR3 is CAAGTRANMNTGELFF. As DNA, the CDR3 is TGTGCCGCCGGGACAAGGGCGAATATGAACACCGGGGAGCTGTTTTTT. Drawing the rest from reference TRBV7-8 and TRBJ2-2, the complete variable domain is GAGVSQSPRYKVAKRGQDVALRCDPISGHVSLFWYQQALGQGPEFLTYFQNEAQLDKSGLPSDRFFAERPEGSVSTLKIQRTQQEDSAVYLCAAGTRANMNTGELFFGEGSRLTVL.

The chain carries TRBV10-3 and TRBJ2-3; TRBD2 aligns across 7 bases. Looked up from germline, CDR1 is ENHRY and CDR2 is SYGVKD. The CDR3 is 16 amino acids. Trimming removed 8 bases from V and 2 bases from J; junction bases left unmatched: 13. DNA for the CDR3: TGTGCCATCCCCCAGACTAGCTTCTATGACACAGATACGCAGTATTTT. Translation gives CAIPQTSFYDTDTQYF.

V and J are TRBV30 and TRBJ1-1; TRBD1 is a possible D gene (6 bases). Germline V gene lookup returns CDR1 GTSNPN and CDR2 SVGIG (reference sequence). V gave up 3 bases and J gave up 3 bases, with 14 bases separating them. The CDR3 has 14 amino acids. The DNA of the CDR3 is TGTGCCTGGAGGCTCAGGGGAAGATACACTGAAGCTTTCTTT. As protein: CAWRLRGRYTEAFF.

This sequence joins TRBV29-1 and TRBJ1-5, with D tentatively TRBD1 (6 bases). The CDR3 runs 11 residues. V was pared by 2 bases and J by 11 bases, with 10 bases between. Germline CDR1 and CDR2: SQVTM and ANQGSEA. In nucleotides, the CDR3 is TGCAGCGTTGAAATGGACAGCTCCCAGCATTTT. Protein sequence: CSVEMDSSQHF.

This sequence joins TRBV18 and TRBJ2-2, with D perhaps TRBD2 (7 bases). Trimming removed 5 bases from V and 2 bases from J, with 21 bases in between. This CDR3 is built from 18 residues. Germline V gene sequence: CDR1 KGHSH, CDR2 LQKENI. The CDR3 coding sequence is TGTGCCAGCTCATCACGGAGCGGGACATACGCCAACACCGGGGAGCTGTTTTTT. Residues: CASSSRSGTYANTGELFF.

The rearrangement uses TRBV24-1 and TRBJ2-7; the D gene is possibly TRBD2 (5 bases). CDR1 and CDR2 from the germline V gene are KGHDR and SFDVKD. CDR3 size: 15 residues. V was trimmed by 4 bases and J by 6 bases, leaving 18 bases between them. The CDR3 here is CATSDPAEARIEQYF. DNA for the CDR3: TGTGCCACCAGTGACCCCGCGGAGGCGCGGATCGAGCAGTACTTC.

V gene TRBV29-1 combines with J gene TRBJ1-1; possibly TRBD1 for D (5 bases). Trimming removed 0 bases from V and 2 bases from J, with 7 bases in between. Germline assignment: CDR1 SQVTM and CDR2 ANQGSEA. The CDR3 has 13 residues. The CDR3 reads CSVEERGNTEAFF. CDR3 nucleotides: TGCAGCGTTGAAGAAAGGGGTAACACTGAAGCTTTCTTT.

In DNA form, the CDR3 reads TGCGCCAGCAGCCAATTCTCAAGGGAGGCCGGGGAGCTGTTTTTT. Its protein product is CASSQFSREAGELFF. The J gene is TRBJ2-2, the V gene TRBV4-3, with D possibly TRBD2 on 6 matching bases. Germline V CDR1 and CDR2: LGHNA, YSLEER. The CDR3 contains 15 residues. Trimming removed 2 bases at V and 6 bases at J, with 13 bases between.

The chain employs TRBV11-2 and TRBJ2-7; D gene unclear. The CDR3 sequence is 14 residues long. Trimming left V 2 bases short and J 2 bases short, with 10 bases between. The germline V gene has CDR1 SGHAT and CDR2 FQNNGV. The CDR3 here is CASSLLPFAYEQYF. As DNA, the CDR3 is TGTGCCAGCAGCTTACTTCCTTTCGCCTACGAGCAGTACTTC.